The rows below give T cell receptor beta chains drawn from one sample of a study of blood T cell repertoires in COVID-19. The data were produced by immunoSEQ multiplex PCR, yet TCRdb's version contains in-frame clones alone and is incomplete. The sample shows more than 300,000 clones, roughly 92% of them seen only once. Sequenced: PBMCs or T cells enriched from blood (not recorded which). The receptors here all came from a woman aged 35 to 49 who had been exposed to COVID-19. The CDR3 runs from the conserved cysteine through the conserved F or W. D genes are given only for firm matches. Clone size appears in some rows only: once, few, many, or a class for an expanded clone.

clone size	D gene	V gene	J gene	CDR3 DNA	CDR3 protein
-	TRBD1	TRBV7-6	TRBJ1-2	TGTGCCAGCAGCTCGACAGGGAGCTATGGCTACACCTTC	CASSSTGSYGYTF
-	TRBD2	TRBV24-1	TRBJ2-1	TGTGCCACCAGTGATCCCCGACTAGCGGGGGGTCTTTATGAGCAGTTCTTC	CATSDPRLAGGLYEQFF
-	-	TRBV12-3/TRBV12-4	TRBJ2-2	TGTGCCAGCAGTTTCGCGAACACCGGGGAGCTGTTTTTT	CASSFANTGELFF
-	-	TRBV6-2/TRBV6-3	TRBJ1-2	TGTGCCAGCAGTTACCCTCGGAGTTCCTATGGCTACACCTTC	CASSYPRSSYGYTF
-	TRBD1	TRBV25-1	TRBJ1-6	TGTGCCAGCAGTGAATTAACCGGACAGGGACATTCACCCCTCCACTTT	CASSELTGQGHSPLHF
-	-	TRBV20-1	TRBJ2-1	TGCAGTGCTAGCCCGCTACAGGAGCAGTTCTTC	CSASPLQEQFF
-	-	TRBV18	TRBJ2-1	TGTGCCAGCTCACCGGGACAAGCGAACTACAATGAGCAGTTCTTC	CASSPGQANYNEQFF
-	-	TRBV5-5	TRBJ1-4	TGTGCCAGCAGCTTGGTCGGGTCAACTAATGAAAAACTGTTTTTT	CASSLVGSTNEKLFF
-	TRBD2	TRBV29-1	TRBJ2-1	TGCAGCGTTGTTCTAGCGGGGGGTAGCGAGCAGTTCTTC	CSVVLAGGSEQFF
-	TRBD1	TRBV5-1	TRBJ2-5	TGCGCCAGCAGCCCGACAGGGGATATGTTGGCGACCCAGTACTTC	CASSPTGDMLATQYF
-	TRBD1	TRBV5-6	TRBJ1-1	TGTGCCAGCAGCCCCCCAACAGGGGAAAAAGCTTTCTTT	CASSPPTGEKAFF
-	TRBD1	TRBV10-2	TRBJ2-7	TGCGCCAGCCCGGCCCTGGCAGGGGGCGGCTTC	CASPALAGGGF
-	TRBD2	TRBV3-1/TRBV3-2	TRBJ2-1	TGTGCCAGCAGCCTAGGACTAGCGGGGGGGGATCCCTACAATGAGCAGTTCTTC	CASSLGLAGGDPYNEQFF
-	-	TRBV5-5	TRBJ2-3	TGTGCCAGCAGTTTGGGACTGCGAAACACAGATACGCAGTATTTT	CASSLGLRNTDTQYF
-	TRBD1	TRBV29-1	TRBJ2-3	TGCAGCGTCCAAACAGGGGGCACAGATACGCAGTATTTT	CSVQTGGTDTQYF
-	TRBD2	TRBV19	TRBJ2-7	TGTGCCAGTAGCACGGGGGGGGCAGGGGTATCCTACGAGCAGTACTTC	CASSTGGAGVSYEQYF
-	TRBD1	TRBV30	TRBJ2-3	TGTGCCTGGGCCCGACAGGGTCCGTCAGATACGCAGTATTTT	CAWARQGPSDTQYF
-	-	TRBV7-9	TRBJ1-6	TGTGCCAGCAGCCCCCGGGGTTTGGATAATTCACCCCTCCACTTT	CASSPRGLDNSPLHF
-	TRBD2	TRBV24-1	TRBJ2-1	TGTGCCACCAGTGATCCGTTAGCGGGAGGACAGGAGCAGTTCTTC	CATSDPLAGGQEQFF
-	-	TRBV4-1	TRBJ2-7	TGCGCCAGCAGCCAAACACAAAACTCCTACGAGCAGTACTTC	CASSQTQNSYEQYF
-	-	TRBV2	TRBJ1-5	TGTGCCAGCAGTGATAGGGGGAATCAGCCCCAGCATTTT	CASSDRGNQPQHF
-	TRBD1	TRBV3-1/TRBV3-2	TRBJ2-5	TGTGCCAGCAGCCAAGGGGACAGACAAGAGACCCAGTACTTC	CASSQGDRQETQYF
-	TRBD2	TRBV5-4	TRBJ2-7	TGTGCCAGCAGCTTGGCCGGGACTAGCGGGAGTTATCCCTACGAGCAGTACTTC	CASSLAGTSGSYPYEQYF
-	-	TRBV18	TRBJ1-1	TGTGCCAGCTCAACAAACGCCGTCAACACTGAAGCTTTCTTT	CASSTNAVNTEAFF
-	-	TRBV9	TRBJ2-5	TGTGCCAGCAGCGTCGGGGGTGGGCGAGAGACCCAGTACTTC	CASSVGGGRETQYF
-	-	TRBV2	TRBJ1-2	TGTGCCAGCAGTGAAAGGGGGGGAGGCTTTTATGGCTACACCTTC	CASSERGGGFYGYTF
-	TRBD1	TRBV5-6	TRBJ1-2	TGTGCCAGCAGCCCCTCGACAGGGAGGATCCGCGGCTACACCTTC	CASSPSTGRIRGYTF
-	-	TRBV23-1	TRBJ2-7	TGCGCCAGCAACTTCAGGGTATTCTACGAGCAGTACTTC	CASNFRVFYEQYF
-	TRBD1	TRBV2	TRBJ2-1	TGTGCCAGCAGGGGACAGGGGATCAATGAGCAGTTCTTC	CASRGQGINEQFF
-	-	TRBV19	TRBJ1-2	TGTGCCAGTAGCCCGGACAGTACTAACTATGGCTACACCTTC	CASSPDSTNYGYTF
-	TRBD2	TRBV11-3	TRBJ2-7	TGTGCCAGCAGCTTAGAAGGGACTAGCGGCTACGAGCAGTACTTC	CASSLEGTSGYEQYF
-	-	TRBV7-9	TRBJ2-5	TGTGCCAGCAGCTTCATCGTAGGACTGCTGTACCAAGAGACCCAGTACTTC	CASSFIVGLLYQETQYF
-	-	TRBV18	TRBJ1-2	TGTGCCAGCTCACCACCGCCAACAGGTGGGACAGGCTACACCTTC	CASSPPPTGGTGYTF
-	-	TRBV6-6	TRBJ1-6	TGTGCCAGCAGCGGGGGGCCTAATTCACCCCTCCACTTT	CASSGGPNSPLHF
-	TRBD1	TRBV3-1/TRBV3-2	TRBJ1-1	TGTGCCAGCAGCCATTGGGACAGGACGAACACTGAAGCTTTCTTT	CASSHWDRTNTEAFF
-	TRBD1	TRBV7-2	TRBJ1-3	TGTGCCAGCAGCTTAGAACAGGGGGCGAACACCATATATTTT	CASSLEQGANTIYF
-	-	TRBV7-2	TRBJ1-2	TGTGCCAGCAGCTTAGACCAAGCGGGGGGCTATGGCTACACCTTC	CASSLDQAGGYGYTF
-	-	TRBV11-2	TRBJ1-1	TGTGCCAGCAGCCTCCTCGGGAATTCGAACACTGAAGCTTTCTTT	CASSLLGNSNTEAFF
-	TRBD1	TRBV5-1	TRBJ1-2	TGCGCCAGCAGCGCACAGGGGGCTGGAAACTATGGCTACACCTTC	CASSAQGAGNYGYTF
once	-	TRBV9	TRBJ1-4	TGTGCCAGCGGACGGGATGTGGGGTTGACTAATGAAAAACTGTTTTTT	CASGRDVGLTNEKLFF
few	-	TRBV7-9	TRBJ1-3	TGTGCCAGCAGCTTAAACGGGAACACCATATATTTT	CASSLNGNTIYF
-	TRBD2	TRBV30	TRBJ2-3	TGTGCCTGGAATGGCGGGGGGGCAACAGATACGCAGTATTTT	CAWNGGGATDTQYF
once	TRBD1	TRBV2	TRBJ1-1	TGTGCCAGCAGCGGGACAGCATCTGGGGCTGAAGCTTTCTTT	CASSGTASGAEAFF
once	-	TRBV11-2	TRBJ2-7	TGTGCCAGCAGCTTATCTCAGGGGAAGCAGTACTTC	CASSLSQGKQYF
-	TRBD1	TRBV18	TRBJ1-2	TGTGCCAGCTCAAGACAGGGGAATGGCTACACCTTC	CASSRQGNGYTF
few	-	TRBV19	TRBJ2-5	TGTGCCAGTAGTATTCGGACAGCTCAAGAGACCCAGTACTTC	CASSIRTAQETQYF
-	-	TRBV28	TRBJ1-1	TGTGCCAGCAGGAACGCGTTGAACACTGAAGCTTTCTTT	CASRNALNTEAFF
-	-	TRBV28	TRBJ1-2	TGTGCCAGCGGATCGCCCGGAGAACCTAACTATGGCTACACCTTC	CASGSPGEPNYGYTF
-	-	TRBV5-4	TRBJ2-5	TGTGCCAGCAGCTACCTGGGCAGGGATAAGACCCAGTACTTC	CASSYLGRDKTQYF
-	TRBD1	TRBV9	TRBJ2-7	TGTGCCAGCAGCGTTACGGGACAGTCCTACGAGCAGTACTTC	CASSVTGQSYEQYF
-	TRBD1	TRBV30	TRBJ2-1	TGTGCCTGGAGTGTACAGGGGGTTAATGAGCAGTTCTTC	CAWSVQGVNEQFF
-	-	TRBV5-8	TRBJ1-2	TGTGCCAGCAGCCTGGGGAGGGAATCTAACTATGGCTACACCTTC	CASSLGRESNYGYTF
-	TRBD1	TRBV5-1	TRBJ2-1	TGCGCCAGCAGCAGGGGACAGCCAAATGAGCAGTTCTTC	CASSRGQPNEQFF
-	TRBD1	TRBV13	TRBJ1-4	TGTGCCAGCAGTAGCAGGGGGCTTAATGAAAAACTGTTTTTT	CASSSRGLNEKLFF